This TCR beta chain is from a study of molecular identifiers for immune sequencing clone quantification. Previously described methods and listed TCR primers were used for bulk TCR libraries. TCRdb fed the PCR reads into MiXCR, producing one record per CDR3 protein. Of 400,000 to 600,000 distinct CDR3 sequences in the sample, less than 30% were seen once. The study, taken as a whole, reports: Spiked TCR RNA from one Jurkat cell reportedly showed up when mixed among around 1 million naive cells.

Only a few counts were recorded for this clonotype. The antigen is undetermined. Germline V CDR1 and CDR2: SGDLS, YYNGEE. With V trimmed by 3 bases and J by 4 bases, 2 bases remained unmatched. The CDR3 sequence is 13 residues long. RNA fractions of 10%, 30% or 50% and about 18,000 to 1,000,000 sorted cells were the source of naive CD8 libraries. What was sequenced was naive CD8+ T cells from blood, with Jurkat cell RNA spiked in. Subset reported: FACS-sorted CD8+CD4-CCR7+CD45RA+ naive T cells. J is TRBJ2-5 and V is TRBV9, with 8 bases lining up with TRBD1. This TCR was recovered from a human donor in good health. Some libraries in this study had Jurkat cell RNA spiked in. The CDR3 loop is CASSGQGLETQYF. The CDR3 nucleotides are TGTGCCAGCAGCGGACAGGGGTTAGAGACCCAGTACTTC.